This TCR beta chain was captured in a study of T-cell reconstitution after alpha-beta-depleted transplantation in children. This sample's TCRbeta library carried unique molecular identifier barcodes. From the PCR reads, TCRdb called clonotypes with MiXCR, one entry per CDR3 protein. The sample lists some 500,000 distinct CDR3 sequences, 18% occurring once. This CDR3 is built from 12 residues. V was clipped by 5 bases and J by 4 bases, with 9 bases between them. The V gene's germline CDR1 is SGHVS and CDR2 FNYEAQ. V usage is TRBV7-6 and J usage is TRBJ2-7, with unresolved D. Specimen: PBMCs from the stem cell graft donor, collected from the stem cell graft. The receptor was derived from a human donor who donated a stem cell graft to a child with acute lymphoblastic leukemia. CDR3 nucleotide sequence: TGTGCCAGCAGCCAGGCTGGTTACGAGCAGTACTTC. Encoded protein: CASSQAGYEQYF.